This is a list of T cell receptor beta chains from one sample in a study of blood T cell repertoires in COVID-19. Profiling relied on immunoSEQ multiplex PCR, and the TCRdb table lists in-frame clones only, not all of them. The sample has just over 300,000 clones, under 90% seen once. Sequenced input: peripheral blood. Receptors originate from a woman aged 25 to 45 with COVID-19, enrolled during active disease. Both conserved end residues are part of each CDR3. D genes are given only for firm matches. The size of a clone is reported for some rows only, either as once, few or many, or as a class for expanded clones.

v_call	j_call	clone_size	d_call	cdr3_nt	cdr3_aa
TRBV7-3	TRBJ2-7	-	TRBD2	TGTGCCAGCAGCTTAAGCGGGGGCTACGAGCAGTACTTC	CASSLSGGYEQYF
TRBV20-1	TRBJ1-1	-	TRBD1	TGCAGTGCTAGTATTCAGGGGGCGGGAACTCTTGAAGCTTTCTTT	CSASIQGAGTLEAFF
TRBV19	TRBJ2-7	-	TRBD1	TGTGCCAGTAGTATCTCGGGACAGGGGAACGAGCAGTACTTC	CASSISGQGNEQYF
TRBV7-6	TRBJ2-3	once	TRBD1	TGTGCCAGCAGCTCAGGACAGGGGTCAGATACGCAGTATTTT	CASSSGQGSDTQYF
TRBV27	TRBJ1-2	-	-	TGTGCCAGCAGTTTATCGGACAATCACCGATATGGCTACACCTTC	CASSLSDNHRYGYTF
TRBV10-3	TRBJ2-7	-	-	TGTGCCATCAGTGAGTCGACGGGGGGCCCCCTTGACAGGCAGTACTTC	CAISESTGGPLDRQYF
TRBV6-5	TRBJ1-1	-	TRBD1	TGTGCCAGCAGTTACCTACAGGGGAATAGTGAAGCTTTCTTT	CASSYLQGNSEAFF
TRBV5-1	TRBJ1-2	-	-	TGCGCCAGCAGCCCGGACACCGCTAACTATGGCTACACCTTC	CASSPDTANYGYTF
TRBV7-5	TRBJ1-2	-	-	TGTGCCAGAAGCCCCCTTCTTTTGTATGGCTACACCTTC	CARSPLLLYGYTF
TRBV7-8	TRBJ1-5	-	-	TGTGCCAGCAGCTTCGACCAGGGCCAGCCCCAGCATTTT	CASSFDQGQPQHF
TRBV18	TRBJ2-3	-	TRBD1	TGTGCCAGCTCACCCGGACAGGTGGCGGCTACGCAGTATTTT	CASSPGQVAATQYF
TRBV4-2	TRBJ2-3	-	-	TGTGCCAGCAGCCTCTCCAGGGGCACAGATACGCAGTATTTT	CASSLSRGTDTQYF
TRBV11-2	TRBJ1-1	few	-	TGTGCCAGCAGAGGGCTGGGGGGGCCTGAAGCTTTCTTT	CASRGLGGPEAFF
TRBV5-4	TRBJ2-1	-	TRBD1	TGTGCCAGCAGCCGTCCGACAGGGGACAATGAGCAGTTCTTC	CASSRPTGDNEQFF
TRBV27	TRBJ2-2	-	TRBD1	TGTGCCAGCAGTCTCTACAGGGGAGAGGGCACCGGGGAGCTGTTTTTT	CASSLYRGEGTGELFF
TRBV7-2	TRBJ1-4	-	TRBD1	TGTGCCAGCAGCTTTGGGACAGGGAAGCTGTTTTTT	CASSFGTGKLFF
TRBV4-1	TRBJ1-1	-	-	TGCGCCAGCAGCCAAAACTGGGCGGGTGGGAACACTGAAGCTTTCTTT	CASSQNWAGGNTEAFF
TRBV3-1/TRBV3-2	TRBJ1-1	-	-	TGTGCCAGCGGGGGGTTGACTGAAGCTTTCTTT	CASGGLTEAFF
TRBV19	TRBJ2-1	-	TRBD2	TGTGCCAGTAGTCCCAAGCGGGGGAGATCGTACAATGAGCAGTTCTTC	CASSPKRGRSYNEQFF
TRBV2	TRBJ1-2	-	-	TGTGCCAGCAGTGAACAGGCCTATGGCTACACCTTC	CASSEQAYGYTF
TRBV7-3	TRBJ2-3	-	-	TGTGCCAGCAGCTATGGCCTAGGAACAGATACGCAGTATTTT	CASSYGLGTDTQYF
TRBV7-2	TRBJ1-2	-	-	TGTGCCAGCAGCTTACAATACTCTTATGGCTACACCTTC	CASSLQYSYGYTF
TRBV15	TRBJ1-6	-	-	TGTGCCACCAGCAGAGACAGGGTTAATTCACCCCTCCACTTT	CATSRDRVNSPLHF
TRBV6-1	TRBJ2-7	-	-	TGTGCCAGCAGTGAAGACACCTACGAGCAGTACTTC	CASSEDTYEQYF
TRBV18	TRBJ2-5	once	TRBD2	TGTGCCAGCTCACCACCGGGACTAGCGGGGGAGACCCAGTACTTC	CASSPPGLAGETQYF
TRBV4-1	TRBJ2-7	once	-	TGCGCCAGCAGCCAAGTACAGGGAGGGGACGAGCAGTACTTC	CASSQVQGGDEQYF
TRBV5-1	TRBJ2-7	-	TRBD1	TGCGCCAGCAGCTTGGTCTGGGGACAGGCCTACGAGCAGTACTTC	CASSLVWGQAYEQYF
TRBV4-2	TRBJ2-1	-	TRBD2	TGTGCCAGCAGCCAAGACTGGCTAGCGGGGGGGTTAGATGAGCAGTTCTTC	CASSQDWLAGGLDEQFF
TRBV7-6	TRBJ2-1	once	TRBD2	TGTGCCAGCAGCTTAGATAGCGGGGCTTCCTACAATGAGCAGTTCTTC	CASSLDSGASYNEQFF
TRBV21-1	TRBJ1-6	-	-	TGTGCCGAAAAACCGGCTCGGGGCTCCTATAATTCACCCCTCCACTTT	CAEKPARGSYNSPLHF
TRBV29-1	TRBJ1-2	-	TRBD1	TGCAGCGTATTGACAGGGCATGGCTACACCTTC	CSVLTGHGYTF
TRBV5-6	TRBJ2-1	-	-	TGTGCCAGCAGCTTACAAGGGGGTTACGGCTACAATGAGCAGTTCTTC	CASSLQGGYGYNEQFF
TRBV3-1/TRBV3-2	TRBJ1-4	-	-	TGTGCCAGCAGCCAAGCCCAGAATGAAAAACTGTTTTTT	CASSQAQNEKLFF
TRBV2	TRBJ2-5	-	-	TGTGCCAGCAGGACGAGACACCTTCAAGAGACCCAGTACTTC	CASRTRHLQETQYF
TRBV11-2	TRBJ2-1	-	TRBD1	TGTGCCAGCAGCTTGGCCGGGACAGGGGTTTTCTTC	CASSLAGTGVFF
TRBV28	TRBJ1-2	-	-	TGTGCCAGCAGTTTACTGACAGGTGGCTACACCTTC	CASSLLTGGYTF
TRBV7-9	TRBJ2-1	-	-	TGTGCCAGCAGCTTATCCCGGGGAGGATACAATGAGCAGTTCTTC	CASSLSRGGYNEQFF
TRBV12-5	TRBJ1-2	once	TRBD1	TGTGCTAGTGGACAGGGACAGGGAAACTATGGCTACACCTTC	CASGQGQGNYGYTF
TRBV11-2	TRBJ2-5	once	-	TGTGCCAGCAGCTTGAGTAGTGGAGCCCAGTACTTC	CASSLSSGAQYF
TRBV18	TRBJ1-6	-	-	TGTGCCAGCTCACCCGACAGAGTGGGCAATTCACCCCTCCACTTT	CASSPDRVGNSPLHF
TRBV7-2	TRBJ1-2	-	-	TGTGCCAGCAGCCCGACAACAGCTAACTATGGCTACACCTTC	CASSPTTANYGYTF
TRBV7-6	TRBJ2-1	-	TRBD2	TGTGCCAGCAGCTTAGCCGGGGGGGTCTACAATGAGCAGTTCTTC	CASSLAGGVYNEQFF
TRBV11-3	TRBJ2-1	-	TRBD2	TGTGCCAGCAGTGGGACCGGGACTAGCGCCCTTTCCTACAATGAGCAGTTCTTC	CASSGTGTSALSYNEQFF
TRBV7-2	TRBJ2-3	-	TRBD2	TGTGCCAGCAGCCGGACTAGCGGTTGGGCAGATACGCAGTATTTT	CASSRTSGWADTQYF
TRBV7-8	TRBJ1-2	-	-	TGTGCCAGCAGCCCCGGGGGGGGCATGTCTGGCGGTGGCTACACCTTC	CASSPGGGMSGGGYTF
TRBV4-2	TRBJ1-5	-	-	TGTGCCAGCAGCCAAGATCATCAGGGGCAGCCCCAGCATTTT	CASSQDHQGQPQHF
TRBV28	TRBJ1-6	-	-	TGTGCCAGCAGTTTAAGAGGCGCGGGGGGTAATTCACCCCTCCACTTT	CASSLRGAGGNSPLHF
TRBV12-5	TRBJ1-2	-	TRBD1	TGTGCTAGTGGGGGGACAGGGGATGGCTACACCTTC	CASGGTGDGYTF
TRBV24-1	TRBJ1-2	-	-	TGTGCCACCGGGTCCGCTCAGGGGCTAGGCGGCTACACCTTC	CATGSAQGLGGYTF
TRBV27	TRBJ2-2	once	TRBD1	TGTGCCAGCAGTCCTTCAAGGACAGGGGATGGCACCGGGGAGCTGTTTTTT	CASSPSRTGDGTGELFF
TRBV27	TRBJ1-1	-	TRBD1	TGTGCCAGCAGCCGGGCCCGGGACAGGGGAGAAGCTTTCTTT	CASSRARDRGEAFF
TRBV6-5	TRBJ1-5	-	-	TGTGCCAGCAGTTACTCGATAACCGGGCCCCAGCATTTT	CASSYSITGPQHF
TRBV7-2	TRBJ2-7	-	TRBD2	TGTGCCAGCAGCTTTACTAGCGGGGGGATACCCCCCATCGAGCAGTACTTC	CASSFTSGGIPPIEQYF
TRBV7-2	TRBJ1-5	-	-	TGTGCCAGCAGCTTAGTAGCAGGGGAAAGCAATCAGCCCCAGCATTTT	CASSLVAGESNQPQHF
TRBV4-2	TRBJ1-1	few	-	TGTGCCAGCAGCCAAGGGCAGGGAATGAACACTGAAGCTTTCTTT	CASSQGQGMNTEAFF
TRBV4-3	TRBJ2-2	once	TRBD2	TGCGCCAGCAGCCAAGATCGAGCGGGGGGGCCCGTGGGCGGGGAGCTGTTTTTT	CASSQDRAGGPVGGELFF
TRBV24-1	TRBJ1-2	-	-	TGTGCCACCAGTAGCGTTTGGCAGAGTGAAGGCTACACCTTC	CATSSVWQSEGYTF